This T cell receptor (beta chain) was documented in a study of T-cell reconstitution after alpha-beta-depleted transplantation in children (TCRdb year 2016). About the investigation overall: Using TCR repertoire profiling, the study followed T-cell immune reconstitution in a quantitative way in children after TCRalphabeta/CD19-depleted allogeneic hematopoietic cell transplantation.

The library was made by PCR. TCRdb lists the instrument as Illumina HiSeq 2500. Molecular barcoding was employed in the preparation of TCR libraries, with unique molecular identifiers being used to normalize TCRbeta repertoire quantification. TCRdb reworked the public reads: Q25 trimming with fastp, MiXCR clone assembly, productive beta chains retained. Rows matching on CDR3 protein sequence are summarized as one entry with the most common DNA and genes. A total of roughly 120,000 distinct CDR3 sequences appear in this sample, 10% of them only once. Around 8.5% of the sample is in the top ten clones. V and J are trimmed by 6 bases and 3 bases, and the gene matches miss 4 bases of the junction. Per the germline V gene, SQVTM is the CDR1 and ANQGSEA is the CDR2. Spanning cysteine to phenylalanine, the CDR3 consists of 13 amino acids. The entry retains the CDR3 DNA only, 39 bases that are in frame from base 1.

This clonotype was recorded at least ten times. It lacks a known antigen. No quality values exist for individual bases; no much larger clone is one base distant. The chain is assembled from TRBV29-1 and TRBJ1-3; 8 of the junction bases match TRBD1. The sequenced sample was PBMCs from the stem cell graft donor, obtained from the stem cell graft. The source of this sequence is a human donor who donated a stem cell graft to a child with acute lymphoblastic leukemia. The sequence in DNA is TGCAGCGTCGAGACAGGGGATGGAAACACCATATATTTT. It translates as CSVETGDGNTIYF.